This entry describes one TCR beta chain. These data belong to a study of control samples from healthy donors and cancer patients. The CDR3 has 17 amino acids. Germline V gene lookup returns CDR1 MGHRA and CDR2 YSYEKL. Germline trimming cut 0 bases from V and 6 bases from J; bases unmatched to any gene: 12. Profiled with immunoSEQ multiplex PCR; TCRdb holds only in-frame clones, not every one. The sample has 70,000 to 95,000 clones, 80% to 95% seen once; the top ten hold about 1.3%. The chain links TRBV4-1 to TRBJ2-5; 8 nucleotides match TRBD2. The TCR was taken from a woman in her thirties or forties with lung cancer. Sequencing input: PBMCs. The CDR3 sequence is CASSQELSGGALKTQYF. The CDR3 nucleotides read TGCGCCAGCAGCCAAGAACTCTCGGGGGGGGCCTTGAAGACCCAGTACTTC.